These 8 T cell receptor beta chains were sequenced from one sample in a study of shared clonotypes between healthy human individuals. Clones were sequenced by immunoSEQ multiplex PCR, and TCRdb holds only the in-frame ones, with some missing. The table records millions of clones, approximately 90% of them present only once. Sequencing was done on a sample of naive CD4+ T cells sorted from blood. Subset here: CD45RA+ positively selected. The receptors were gathered from a man aged 18 to 30 in good health.

The chain carries TRBV7-3 and TRBJ2-7, with 9 bases matching TRBD1. V shed 4 bases, J shed 2 bases, and the junction held 6 bases outside the gene matches. The germline gives CDR1 SGHTA, CDR2 FQGTGA. This CDR3 has 15 amino acids. Written as DNA, the CDR3 is TGTGCCAGCAGCTACCGGACAGGGGATACCTACGAGCAGTACTTC. Amino acid sequence: CASSYRTGDTYEQYF. Full variable domain (rest looked up from reference TRBV7-3 and TRBJ2-7): GAGVSQTPSNKVTEKGKYVELRCDPISGHTALYWYRQSLGQGPEFLIYFQGTGAADDSGLPNDRFFAVRPEGSVSTLKIQRTERGDSAVYLCASSYRTGDTYEQYFGPGTRLTVT.

In DNA form, the CDR3 reads TGTGCCAGCAGCCCGGGGGGGACAAAGACAAAGGCCGGGGAGCTGTTTTTT. Its protein product is CASSPGGTKTKAGELFF. This rearrangement joins TRBV5-4 to TRBJ2-2; 8 bases match TRBD2. V shed 4 bases, J shed 6 bases, and the junction held 14 bases outside the gene matches. Germline V gives CDR1 SGHNT, CDR2 YYREEE (reference sequence). This CDR3 spans 17 amino acids.

This chain connects TRBV2 to TRBJ2-3, with TRBD2 matching over 12 bases. The trim removed 4 bases at V and 2 bases at J, leaving 4 bases unmatched. The CDR3 runs 16 residues. From germline, CDR1 is SNHLY and CDR2 FYNNEI. As DNA, the CDR3 is TGTGCCAGCAGTGTTACTAGCGGGGGGACCACAGATACGCAGTATTTT. It codes for CASSVTSGGTTDTQYF.

This clone appeared a single time. The chain joins TRBV4-3 to TRBJ2-1; 9 positions match TRBD1. Trimming cost V 0 bases and J 2 bases; bases outside gene matches: 2. The CDR3 is 16 amino acids. From germline, CDR1 is LGHNA and CDR2 YSLEER. The CDR3 sequence: CASSQDYRGPYNEQFF. In DNA, the CDR3 is TGCGCCAGCAGCCAAGATTACAGGGGGCCCTACAATGAGCAGTTCTTC.

The chain couples TRBV11-1 to TRBJ2-1, with a possible D match to TRBD2 (5 bases). The ends were cut back, 5 bases at V and 2 bases at J, with 13 bases in the middle. This CDR3 is built from 15 residues. Germline loops: CDR1 SGHAT, CDR2 FQDESV (reference sequence). The CDR3 nucleotides are TGTGCCAGCAGCCCCCGTTCGGGGACCTACAATGAGCAGTTCTTC. Translated, it gives CASSPRSGTYNEQFF. Together with reference TRBV11-1 and TRBJ2-1, the CDR3 gives the full variable domain: EAEVAQSPRYKITEKSQAVAFWCDPISGHATLYWYRQILGQGPELLVQFQDESVVDDSQLPKDRFSAERLKGVDSTLKIQPAELGDSAMYLCASSPRSGTYNEQFFGPGTRLTVL.

The CDR3 protein is CASSWDPVPGELFF. The CDR3, as DNA: TGTGCCAGCAGTTGGGACCCGGTACCCGGGGAGCTGTTTTTT. The chain joins TRBV6-1 to TRBJ2-2; D is possibly TRBD1 or TRBD2 (5 bases each). Trimming took off 5 bases at V and 6 bases at J, with 13 bases between the two ends. The germline CDR1 and CDR2 sequences are MNHNS and SASEGT. The CDR3 has 14 residues.

The chain combines TRBV10-3 with TRBJ1-2; D ambiguous. The CDR3 spans 15 residues. V dropped 3 bases and J dropped 2 bases, with 13 bases sitting between them. Germline CDR1 reads ENHRY; CDR2 reads SYGVKD. CDR3 protein: CAISELESVNYGYTF. The DNA of the CDR3 is TGTGCCATCAGTGAATTGGAGTCAGTGAACTATGGCTACACCTTC.

The V gene is TRBV4-3, the J gene TRBJ2-3, with 12 nucleotides matching TRBD2. Germline-derived CDR1 and CDR2 are LGHNA and YSLEER. The CDR3 is 17 amino acids. Trimming took 3 bases from V and 7 from J; bases not matched to a gene: 11. This CDR3 reads CASSHALAGGDMNTQYF. CDR3 bases: TGCGCCAGCAGCCATGCCCTAGCGGGGGGGGACATGAATACGCAGTATTTT.